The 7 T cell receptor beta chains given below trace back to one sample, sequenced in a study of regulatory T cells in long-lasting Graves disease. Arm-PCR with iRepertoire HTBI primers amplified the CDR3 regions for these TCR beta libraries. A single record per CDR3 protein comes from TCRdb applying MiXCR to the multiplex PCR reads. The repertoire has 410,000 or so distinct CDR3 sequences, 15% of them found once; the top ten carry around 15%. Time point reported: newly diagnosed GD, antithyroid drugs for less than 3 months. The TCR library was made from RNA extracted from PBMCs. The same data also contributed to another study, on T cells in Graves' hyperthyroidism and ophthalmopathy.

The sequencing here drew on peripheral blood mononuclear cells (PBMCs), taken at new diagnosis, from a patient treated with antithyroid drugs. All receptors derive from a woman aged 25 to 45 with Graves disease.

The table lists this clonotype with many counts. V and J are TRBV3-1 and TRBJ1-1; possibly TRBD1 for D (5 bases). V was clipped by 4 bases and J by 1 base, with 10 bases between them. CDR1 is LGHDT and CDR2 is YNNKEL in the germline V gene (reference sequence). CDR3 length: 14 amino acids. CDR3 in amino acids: CASSRAGQNTEAFF. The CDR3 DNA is TGTGCCAGCAGCCGTGCAGGGCAGAACACTGAAGCTTTCTTT.

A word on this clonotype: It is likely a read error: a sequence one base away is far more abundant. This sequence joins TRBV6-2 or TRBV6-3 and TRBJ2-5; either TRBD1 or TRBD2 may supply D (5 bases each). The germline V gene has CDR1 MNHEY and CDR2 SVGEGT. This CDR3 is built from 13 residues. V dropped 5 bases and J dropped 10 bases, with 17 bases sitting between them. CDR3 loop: CASSEGGTLSQYF. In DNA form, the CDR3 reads TGTGCCAGCAGTGAAGGTGGGACCCTTAGCCAGTACTTC.

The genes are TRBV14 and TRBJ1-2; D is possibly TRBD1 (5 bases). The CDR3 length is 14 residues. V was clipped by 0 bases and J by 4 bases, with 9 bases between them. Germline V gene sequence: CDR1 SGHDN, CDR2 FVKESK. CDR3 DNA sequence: TGTGCCAGCAGCCAAGATAGGGGCCTCTATGGCTACACCTTC. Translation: CASSQDRGLYGYTF.

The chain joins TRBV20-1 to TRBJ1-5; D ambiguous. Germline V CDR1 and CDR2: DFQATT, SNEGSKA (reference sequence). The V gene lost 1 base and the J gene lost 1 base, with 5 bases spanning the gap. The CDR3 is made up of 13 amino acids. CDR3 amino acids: CSARVSSNQPQHF. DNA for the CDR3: TGCAGTGCTAGAGTAAGCAGCAATCAGCCCCAGCATTTT.

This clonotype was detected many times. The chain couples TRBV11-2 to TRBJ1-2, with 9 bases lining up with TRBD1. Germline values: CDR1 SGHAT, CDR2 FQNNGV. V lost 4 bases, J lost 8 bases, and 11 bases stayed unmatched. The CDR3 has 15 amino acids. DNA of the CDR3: TGTGCCAGCAGCTCCCAAAGAACAGGGGGCGCGGGCTACACCTTC. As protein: CASSSQRTGGAGYTF. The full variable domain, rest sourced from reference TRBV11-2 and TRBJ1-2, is EAGVAQSPRYKIIEKRQSVAFWCNPISGHATLYWYQQILGQGPKLLIQFQNNGVVDDSQLPKDRFSAERLKGVDSTLKIQPAKLEDSAVYLCASSSQRTGGAGYTFGSGTRLTVV.

CDR3 in amino acids: CASSLMGQGVTTEAFF. Here the CDR3 DNA reads TGCGCCAGCAGCTTAATGGGACAGGGGGTGACCACTGAAGCTTTCTTT. V gene TRBV5-1 combines with J gene TRBJ1-1, with TRBD1 identical over 11 bases. This CDR3 is built from 16 residues. V shed 2 bases, J shed 4 bases, and the junction held 7 bases outside the gene matches. CDR1 is SGHRS, CDR2 YFSETQ, per germline. Variable domain in full (rest from reference TRBV5-1 and TRBJ1-1): KAGVTQTPRYLIKTRGQQVTLSCSPISGHRSVSWYQQTPGQGLQFLFEYFSETQRNKGNFPGRFSGRQFSNSRSEMNVSTLELGDSALYLCASSLMGQGVTTEAFFGQGTRLTVV.

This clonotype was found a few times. The CDR3 DNA is TGTGCCAGCAGTCACAGGAAATCGGTGAGGAACACTGAAGCTTTCTTT. Encoded protein: CASSHRKSVRNTEAFF. This sequence joins TRBV12-3 or TRBV12-4 and TRBJ1-1, with D tentatively TRBD1 (5 bases). Trimming left V 5 bases short and J 1 base short, with 17 bases between. The CDR3 totals 16 residues.